The rows below give T cell receptor beta chains drawn from one sample of a study of OX40 agonist ivuxolimab in advanced cancers. The assay was immunoSEQ multiplex PCR, and TCRdb's table has in-frame clones only and misses some. The table includes 30,000 or so clones, around 84% detected once. The source material was CD4+ or CD8+ T cells sorted from blood, sampled in a trial of the OX40 agonist ivuxolimab. The receptors here all came from an adult with an advanced solid tumor such as melanoma, head and neck, liver or kidney cancer. The CDR3 runs from the conserved cysteine through the conserved F or W.

v_call,j_call,cdr3_aa
TRBV19,TRBJ2-1,CASSFAGFGEQFF
TRBV7-2,TRBJ2-3,CASSSRVSTDTQYF
TRBV7-9,TRBJ1-3,CASSLGGGGNTIYF
TRBV19,TRBJ1-5,CASSIVRRGEQPQHF
TRBV11-2,TRBJ2-7,CASSFGAYEQYF
TRBV27,TRBJ2-7,CASGTGAFYEQYF
TRBV5-1,TRBJ2-3,CASNTGDTQYF
TRBV27,TRBJ2-1,CASLRRLADYNEQFF
TRBV9,TRBJ1-1,CASSVARDSLITSENTEAFF
TRBV4-1,TRBJ2-7,CASSQGSSTYEQYF
TRBV5-6,TRBJ1-1,CASSLGVASTEAFF
TRBV6-1,TRBJ2-1,CASTSAATSYNEQFF
TRBV2,TRBJ2-1,CASSEGRTIGNEQFF
TRBV20-1,TRBJ2-7,CSAKENLQYF
TRBV9,TRBJ1-1,CASSPSYRVNTEAFF
TRBV9,TRBJ1-2,CASSVGWAASYGYTF
TRBV29-1,TRBJ1-2,CSVEDEDRYNYGYTF
TRBV19,TRBJ1-1,CASRGQPEAFF
TRBV19,TRBJ1-5,CASSIWGRSNQPQHF
TRBV28,TRBJ2-7,CASSLAGAQYEQYF
TRBV5-5,TRBJ2-7,CASSFGDSPYEQYF
TRBV5-4,TRBJ2-7,CASSREGTFYEQYF
TRBV5-6,TRBJ2-7,CASTFSDRSSYEQYF
TRBV28,TRBJ1-3,CASSPGSYGNTIYF
TRBV7-8,TRBJ2-3,CASSLAWDSGGPEGQYF
TRBV28,TRBJ1-4,CASSLRDRDTEKLFF